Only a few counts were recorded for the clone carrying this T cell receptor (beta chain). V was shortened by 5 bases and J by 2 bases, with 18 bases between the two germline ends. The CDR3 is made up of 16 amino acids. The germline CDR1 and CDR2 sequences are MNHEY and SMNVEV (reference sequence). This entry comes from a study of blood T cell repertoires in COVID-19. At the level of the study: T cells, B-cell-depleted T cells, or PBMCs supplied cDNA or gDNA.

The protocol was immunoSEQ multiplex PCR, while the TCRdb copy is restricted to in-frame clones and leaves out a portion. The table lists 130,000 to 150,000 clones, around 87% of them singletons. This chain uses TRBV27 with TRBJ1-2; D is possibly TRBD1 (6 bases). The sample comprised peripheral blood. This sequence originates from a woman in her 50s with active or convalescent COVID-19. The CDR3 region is CASSPMGGRWNYGYTF. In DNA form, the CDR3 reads TGTGCCAGCAGTCCCATGGGGGGGCGTTGGAACTATGGCTACACCTTC.